A selection of T cell receptor beta chains follows, all from one sample in a study of blood T cell repertoires in COVID-19. Sequenced by immunoSEQ multiplex PCR; TCRdb stores in-frame clones only, minus some. The table shows 110,000 to 150,000 clones, with almost 85% occurring only once. The material sequenced was PBMCs or T cells enriched from blood (not recorded which). The receptor set was obtained from a man between 40 and 49 years old with acute COVID-19. Both conserved end residues are part of each CDR3. D genes are given only for firm matches. Rows may omit the clone size; those that give it use once, few, many or a size class.

v_call	clone_size	j_call	d_call	cdr3_aa	cdr3_nt
TRBV11-3	once	TRBJ2-1	TRBD2	CASASGGNNEQFF	TGTGCCAGCGCCTCCGGGGGGAACAATGAGCAGTTCTTC
TRBV6-2/TRBV6-3	NA	TRBJ2-4	NA	CASSDPPGTQPVGYF	TGTGCCAGCAGCGACCCCCCCGGGACTCAGCCCGTCGGGTACTTC
TRBV4-3	NA	TRBJ2-7	TRBD2	CASSQLAGASYEQYF	TGCGCCAGCAGCCAGCTAGCGGGGGCCTCCTACGAGCAGTACTTC
TRBV27	NA	TRBJ2-1	TRBD2	CASSSAGGDHNEQFF	TGTGCCAGCAGTAGTGCGGGGGGGGACCACAATGAGCAGTTCTTC
TRBV27	few	TRBJ2-1	TRBD1	CASSRLGQGAFNEQFF	TGTGCCAGCAGCCGCCTAGGACAGGGGGCCTTTAATGAGCAGTTCTTC
TRBV5-1	NA	TRBJ2-1	TRBD2	CASSLDVPSGAKGNEQFF	TGCGCCAGCAGCTTGGATGTTCCTAGCGGAGCTAAAGGCAATGAGCAGTTCTTC
TRBV7-6	NA	TRBJ2-1	NA	CASSSRNNEQFF	TGTGCCAGCAGCTCCAGGAATAATGAGCAGTTCTTC
TRBV11-3	NA	TRBJ2-5	TRBD1	CASSPGAGGETQYF	TGTGCCAGCAGCCCAGGGGCAGGGGGAGAGACCCAGTACTTC
TRBV28	NA	TRBJ2-7	TRBD2	CASSQVTSGPYEQYF	TGTGCCAGCAGTCAAGTGACTAGCGGACCCTACGAGCAGTACTTC
TRBV23-1	NA	TRBJ1-1	TRBD1	CASSQNGDRSSTEAFF	TGCGCCAGCAGTCAAAATGGGGACAGGTCAAGCACTGAAGCTTTCTTT
TRBV15	NA	TRBJ2-7	NA	CATSRDGMGSSRYF	TGTGCCACCAGCAGAGATGGTATGGGGTCTAGCCGGTACTTC
TRBV27	once	TRBJ1-1	TRBD1	CASSSGQGANTEAFF	TGTGCCAGCAGTTCGGGACAGGGGGCGAACACTGAAGCTTTCTTT
TRBV5-1	NA	TRBJ2-5	NA	CASSSAAGHQETQYF	TGCGCCAGCAGCTCTGCGGCAGGGCACCAAGAGACCCAGTACTTC
TRBV10-2	NA	TRBJ2-7	NA	CASGIATLREQYF	TGCGCCAGTGGCATAGCGACCCTACGAGAGCAGTACTTC
TRBV4-1	NA	TRBJ2-2	NA	CASSPLGGMTGELFF	TGCGCCAGCAGCCCTCTGGGGGGAATGACCGGGGAGCTGTTTTTT
TRBV11-2	NA	TRBJ2-7	TRBD1	CASSFGTGDSYEQYF	TGTGCCAGCAGCTTCGGGACAGGGGACTCCTACGAGCAGTACTTC
TRBV14	NA	TRBJ2-2	TRBD1	CASSHATGVDTGELFF	TGTGCCAGCAGCCACGCGACAGGGGTGGACACCGGGGAGCTGTTTTTT
TRBV7-9	NA	TRBJ1-6	NA	CASGRGNNSPLHF	TGTGCCAGCGGGCGGGGGAATAATTCACCCCTCCACTTT
TRBV7-2	NA	TRBJ2-5	TRBD1	CASSTYRDRVVGTQYF	TGTGCCAGCAGCACTTACCGGGACAGGGTTGTCGGGACCCAGTACTTC
TRBV6-6	NA	TRBJ1-3	TRBD1	CASSTGGSYSGNTIYF	TGTGCCAGCAGTACAGGGGGGTCCTACTCTGGAAACACCATATATTTT
TRBV19	few	TRBJ2-1	TRBD2	CASSNRTSGTHNEQFF	TGTGCCAGTAGTAATCGGACTAGCGGGACCCACAATGAGCAGTTCTTC
TRBV12-3/TRBV12-4	once	TRBJ1-2	NA	CASSLGQLGYTF	TGTGCCAGCAGTTTAGGACAGCTGGGCTACACCTTC
TRBV11-2	once	TRBJ2-1	TRBD2	CASSSSGSSYNEQFF	TGTGCCAGCAGCTCTAGCGGGAGCTCCTACAATGAGCAGTTCTTC
TRBV28	NA	TRBJ1-1	TRBD1	CASSSSGTGLNTEAFF	TGTGCCAGCAGTTCTTCCGGGACAGGATTAAACACTGAAGCTTTCTTT
TRBV14	NA	TRBJ1-1	NA	CASSQARGENTEAFF	TGTGCCAGCAGCCAAGCACGTGGAGAGAACACTGAAGCTTTCTTT
TRBV10-3	NA	TRBJ1-5	NA	CAISEGGYRAQPQHF	TGTGCCATCAGTGAAGGGGGATATCGTGCTCAGCCCCAGCATTTT
TRBV6-2/TRBV6-3	NA	TRBJ2-1	TRBD2	CASSYVGLAGGLYNEQFF	TGTGCCAGCAGTTACGTTGGACTAGCGGGAGGGCTTTACAATGAGCAGTTCTTC
TRBV12-5	NA	TRBJ2-5	TRBD1	CASGPGQGQETQYF	TGTGCTAGTGGGCCGGGACAGGGCCAAGAGACCCAGTACTTC
TRBV6-5	NA	TRBJ1-1	NA	CATKGVGTEAFF	TGTGCCACTAAGGGGGTCGGCACTGAAGCTTTCTTT
TRBV13	NA	TRBJ1-3	NA	CASSRGGGSAGNTIYF	TGTGCCAGCAGCCGCGGGGGGGGCTCGGCTGGAAACACCATATATTTT
TRBV4-3	NA	TRBJ2-7	NA	CASSQDYGSGYEQYF	TGCGCCAGCAGCCAAGATTACGGTAGCGGCTACGAGCAGTACTTC
TRBV27	NA	TRBJ1-6	NA	CASSTDRMGSPLHF	TGTGCCAGCAGCACCGACAGGATGGGTTCACCCCTCCACTTT
TRBV19	NA	TRBJ2-7	TRBD2	CASSAPLAEGYEQYF	TGTGCCAGTAGTGCACCGCTAGCGGAGGGGTACGAGCAGTACTTC
TRBV2	NA	TRBJ2-2	TRBD2	CASTGGGSGGELFF	TGTGCCAGCACGGGAGGCGGGAGCGGCGGGGAGCTGTTTTTT
TRBV18	once	TRBJ1-1	TRBD1	CASSPGTGGMNTEAFF	TGTGCCAGCTCACCAGGGACAGGGGGCATGAACACTGAAGCTTTCTTT
TRBV7-2	NA	TRBJ2-5	NA	CASSFGLQETQYF	TGTGCCAGCAGCTTTGGGCTTCAAGAGACCCAGTACTTC
TRBV7-8	NA	TRBJ1-1	NA	CASRTWSGAGNTEAFF	TGTGCCAGCAGAACATGGAGCGGAGCGGGGAACACTGAAGCTTTCTTT
TRBV13	NA	TRBJ2-7	NA	CASSPDRTRTYEQYF	TGTGCCAGCAGCCCCGACCGGACACGGACCTACGAGCAGTACTTC
TRBV19	few	TRBJ2-1	TRBD2	CASTYQRGDNEQFF	TGTGCCAGTACGTACCAGCGGGGGGACAATGAGCAGTTCTTC
TRBV18	NA	TRBJ1-3	TRBD1	CASSPSGQGIGNTIYF	TGTGCCAGCTCACCATCTGGACAGGGGATAGGAAACACCATATATTTT
TRBV5-1	NA	TRBJ2-3	TRBD1	CASSLEPTGGEDTQYF	TGCGCCAGCAGCTTGGAACCGACAGGGGGGGAGGATACGCAGTATTTT
TRBV7-2	NA	TRBJ1-2	NA	CASSLARGTSHGYTF	TGTGCCAGCAGCTTAGCGCGAGGTACCTCGCATGGCTACACCTTC
TRBV19	NA	TRBJ2-1	TRBD2	CASSSPTSGPYNEQFF	TGTGCCAGTAGTTCCCCGACTAGCGGGCCCTACAATGAGCAGTTCTTC
TRBV7-9	few	TRBJ1-1	TRBD1	CASSLAGTGTEAFF	TGTGCCAGCAGCTTAGCAGGGACAGGCACTGAAGCTTTCTTT
TRBV28	few	TRBJ1-5	NA	CASSLLGRENQPQHF	TGTGCCAGCAGTTTACTCGGACGGGAAAATCAGCCCCAGCATTTT
TRBV7-2	NA	TRBJ2-5	TRBD2	CASGRGGGARETQYF	TGTGCCAGCGGTCGTGGCGGGGGGGCCCGAGAGACCCAGTACTTC
TRBV2	NA	TRBJ1-1	NA	CAGRREGVGAEAFF	TGTGCCGGACGGAGAGAGGGCGTAGGTGCTGAAGCTTTCTTT
TRBV6-5	NA	TRBJ1-2	NA	CASSSPTEAYGYTF	TGTGCCAGCAGTTCCCCTACAGAAGCCTATGGCTACACCTTC
TRBV10-2	NA	TRBJ2-7	NA	CASSDPASQLYEQYF	TGCGCCAGCAGTGACCCTGCCTCGCAACTCTACGAGCAGTACTTC
TRBV19	NA	TRBJ2-2	NA	CASSVLSGASSGELFF	TGTGCCAGTAGTGTGCTATCGGGAGCGTCTTCCGGGGAGCTGTTTTTT
TRBV29-1	NA	TRBJ1-1	TRBD1	CSARTGVDTEAFF	TGCAGCGCTAGGACAGGGGTGGACACTGAAGCTTTCTTT
TRBV7-9	NA	TRBJ1-2	TRBD1	CASRSGTGPGYTF	TGTGCCAGCAGATCCGGGACAGGGCCTGGCTACACCTTC
TRBV5-1	NA	TRBJ1-1	NA	CASSPGREGTEAFF	TGCGCCAGCAGCCCCGGGAGGGAGGGGACTGAAGCTTTCTTT
TRBV4-1	NA	TRBJ1-6	NA	CASSQEAQGYSPLHF	TGCGCCAGCAGCCAAGAGGCCCAGGGTTACTCACCCCTCCACTTT